Listed below are T cell receptor beta chains from one sample, sequenced in a study of blood T cell repertoires in COVID-19. Here immunoSEQ multiplex PCR was the method, and the copy in TCRdb shows in-frame clones only, minus some. The profile shows around 86,000 clones, 87% of them singletons. Sequences were obtained from peripheral blood. The receptors here all came from a human donor with acute or convalescent COVID-19. The donor label of this sample is uncertain. Each CDR3 is given with its conserved first and last residue. D genes are given only for firm matches. Only some rows state a clone size, as once, few, many or a class for expanded clones.

size	length	D	V	J	CDR3	DNA
-	16	TRBD1	TRBV14	TRBJ2-7	CASSHSPGQGSYEQYF	TGTGCCAGCAGCCATTCTCCGGGACAGGGGTCCTACGAGCAGTACTTC
-	15	-	TRBV4-1	TRBJ1-5	CASSQELYSNQPQHF	TGCGCCAGCAGCCAAGAGTTGTATAGCAATCAGCCCCAGCATTTT
-	13	-	TRBV7-9	TRBJ1-1	CASSLLGDTEAFF	TGTGCCAGCAGCTTACTCGGGGACACTGAAGCTTTCTTT
-	13	-	TRBV3-1/TRBV3-2	TRBJ1-2	CASTSGEVYGYTF	TGTGCCAGCACCTCTGGGGAGGTCTATGGCTACACCTTC
-	15	-	TRBV21-1	TRBJ1-2	CASSNQVVTLRENTF	TGTGCCAGCAGCAATCAGGTGGTAACCCTAAGGGAGAACACCTTC
-	14	TRBD1	TRBV28	TRBJ2-7	CASRSGTGFYEQYF	TGTGCCAGCAGGTCCGGGACAGGGTTTTACGAGCAGTACTTC
-	16	TRBD1	TRBV6-5	TRBJ2-7	CASSYGGTGGVHEQYF	TGTGCCAGCAGTTACGGGGGGACAGGCGGCGTCCACGAGCAGTACTTC
-	15	-	TRBV11-2	TRBJ2-4	CASSVTAGLKNIQYF	TGTGCCAGCAGCGTTACGGCGGGGCTCAAAAACATTCAGTACTTC
few	13	-	TRBV19	TRBJ2-1	CASSGPQGREQFF	TGTGCCAGTAGTGGGCCTCAGGGCAGGGAGCAGTTCTTC
-	15	TRBD1	TRBV7-3	TRBJ2-7	CASSLTGTGPKEQYF	TGTGCCAGCAGCTTAACCGGGACAGGTCCTAAAGAGCAGTACTTC
-	14	-	TRBV5-1	TRBJ2-5	CASSTRQNQETQYF	TGCGCCAGCAGCACAAGACAGAACCAAGAGACCCAGTACTTC
-	14	TRBD1	TRBV3-1/TRBV3-2	TRBJ2-7	CASRTGTGVYEQYF	TGTGCCAGCAGAACCGGGACAGGGGTCTACGAGCAGTACTTC
-	14	-	TRBV7-9	TRBJ1-3	CASSPQSVGNTIYF	TGTGCCAGCAGCCCACAGTCAGTCGGAAACACCATATATTTT
-	15	TRBD1	TRBV28	TRBJ2-2	CASRRTGSATGELFF	TGTGCCAGCAGGAGGACAGGGTCGGCCACCGGGGAGCTGTTTTTT
-	14	TRBD2	TRBV7-3	TRBJ2-5	CASSPTSGVETQYF	TGTGCCAGCAGCCCTACTAGCGGAGTCGAGACCCAGTACTTC
few	13	-	TRBV12-3/TRBV12-4	TRBJ1-2	CASSLKENYGYTF	TGTGCCAGCAGTTTAAAGGAGAATTATGGCTACACCTTC
once	15	-	TRBV7-6	TRBJ2-3	CASSLSYQRTDTQYF	TGTGCCAGCAGCTTATCCTACCAGCGTACAGATACGCAGTATTTT
-	14	-	TRBV7-2	TRBJ2-3	CASSLRSSTDTQYF	TGTGCCAGCAGCTTACGGTCGAGCACAGATACGCAGTATTTT
-	13	TRBD1	TRBV5-6	TRBJ1-2	CASSSMTGYGYTF	TGTGCCAGCAGCTCCATGACAGGGTATGGCTACACCTTC
once	15	TRBD1	TRBV18	TRBJ2-5	CASSPTGTGKETQYF	TGTGCCAGCTCACCTACTGGGACAGGGAAAGAGACCCAGTACTTC
-	15	-	TRBV4-3	TRBJ2-2	CASSPSGHGDGELFF	TGCGCCAGCAGCCCATCGGGACACGGGGACGGGGAGCTGTTTTTT
once	14	-	TRBV7-2	TRBJ1-1	CASIWGEWSTEAFF	TGTGCCAGCATCTGGGGGGAATGGAGCACTGAAGCTTTCTTT